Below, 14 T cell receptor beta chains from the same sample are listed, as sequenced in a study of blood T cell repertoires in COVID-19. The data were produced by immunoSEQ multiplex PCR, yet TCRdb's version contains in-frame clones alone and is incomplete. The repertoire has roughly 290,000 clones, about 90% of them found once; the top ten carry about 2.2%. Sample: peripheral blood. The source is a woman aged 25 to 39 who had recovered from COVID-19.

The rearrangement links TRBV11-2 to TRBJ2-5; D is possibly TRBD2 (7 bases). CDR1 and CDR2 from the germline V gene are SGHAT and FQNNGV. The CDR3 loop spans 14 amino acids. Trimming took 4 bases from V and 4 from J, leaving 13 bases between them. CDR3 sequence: CASSYGGGGETQYF. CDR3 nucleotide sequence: TGTGCCAGCAGCTACGGGGGAGGGGGAGAGACCCAGTACTTC.

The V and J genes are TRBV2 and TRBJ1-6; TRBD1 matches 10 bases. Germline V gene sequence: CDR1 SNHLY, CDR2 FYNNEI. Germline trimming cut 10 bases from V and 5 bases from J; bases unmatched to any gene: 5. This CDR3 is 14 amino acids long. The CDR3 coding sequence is TGTGCCAACCGACAGGGGGCAAATAATTCACCCCTCCACTTT. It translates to CANRQGANNSPLHF.

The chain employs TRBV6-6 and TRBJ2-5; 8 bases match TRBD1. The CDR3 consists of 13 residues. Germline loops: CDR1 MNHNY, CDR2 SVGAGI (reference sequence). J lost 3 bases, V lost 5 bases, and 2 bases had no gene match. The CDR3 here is CASSGDRKETQYF. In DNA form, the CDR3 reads TGTGCCAGCAGTGGGGACAGGAAAGAGACCCAGTACTTC.

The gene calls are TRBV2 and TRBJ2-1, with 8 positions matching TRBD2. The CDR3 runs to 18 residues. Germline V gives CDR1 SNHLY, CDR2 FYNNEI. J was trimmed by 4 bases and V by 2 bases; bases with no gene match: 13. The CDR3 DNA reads TGTGCCAGCAGTGAATCTGGCGCCTCCTCTAGCGGGTACAATGAGCAGTTCTTC. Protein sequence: CASSESGASSSGYNEQFF.

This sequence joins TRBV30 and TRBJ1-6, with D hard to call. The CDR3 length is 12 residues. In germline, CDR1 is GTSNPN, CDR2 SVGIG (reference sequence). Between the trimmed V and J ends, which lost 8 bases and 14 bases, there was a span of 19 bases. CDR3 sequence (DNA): TGTGCCGGTCACCGGGCGGGAGTATCCCTCCACTTT. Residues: CAGHRAGVSLHF.

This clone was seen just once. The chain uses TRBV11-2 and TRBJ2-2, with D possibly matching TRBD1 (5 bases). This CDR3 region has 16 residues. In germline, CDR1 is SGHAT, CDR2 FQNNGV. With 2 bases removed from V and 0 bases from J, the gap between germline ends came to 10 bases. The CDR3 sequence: CASSLSGAANTGELFF. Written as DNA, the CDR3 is TGTGCCAGCAGCTTATCTGGGGCGGCGAACACCGGGGAGCTGTTTTTT. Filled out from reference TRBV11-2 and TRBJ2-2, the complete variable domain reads EAGVAQSPRYKIIEKRQSVAFWCNPISGHATLYWYQQILGQGPKLLIQFQNNGVVDDSQLPKDRFSAERLKGVDSTLKIQPAKLEDSAVYLCASSLSGAANTGELFFGEGSRLTVL.

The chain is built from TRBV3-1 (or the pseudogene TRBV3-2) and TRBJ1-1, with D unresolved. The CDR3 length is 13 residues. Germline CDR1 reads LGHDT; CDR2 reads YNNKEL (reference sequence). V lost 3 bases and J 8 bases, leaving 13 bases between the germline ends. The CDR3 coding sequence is TGTGCCAGCAGCCAGGTACGGGTCGGGGAAGCTTTCTTT. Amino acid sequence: CASSQVRVGEAFF.

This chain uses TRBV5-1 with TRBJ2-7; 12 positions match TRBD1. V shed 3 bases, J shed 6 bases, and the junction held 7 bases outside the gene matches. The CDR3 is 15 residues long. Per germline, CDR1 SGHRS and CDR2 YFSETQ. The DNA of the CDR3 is TGCGCCAGCAGCTACTCCGGGACAGGGGGCTCCGAGCAGTACTTC. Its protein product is CASSYSGTGGSEQYF.

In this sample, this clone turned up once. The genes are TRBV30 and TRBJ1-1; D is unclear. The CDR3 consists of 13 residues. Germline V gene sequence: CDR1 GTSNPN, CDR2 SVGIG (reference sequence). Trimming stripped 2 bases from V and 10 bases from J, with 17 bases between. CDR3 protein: CAWSMQDFSSAFF. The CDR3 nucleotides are TGTGCCTGGAGTATGCAGGATTTCTCCTCAGCTTTCTTT. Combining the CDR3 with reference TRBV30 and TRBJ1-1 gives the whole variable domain SQTIHQWPATLVQPVGSPLSLECTVEGTSNPNLYWYRQAAGRGLQLLFYSVGIGQISSEVPQNLSASRPQDRQFILSSKKLLLSDSGFYLCAWSMQDFSSAFFGQGTRLTVV.

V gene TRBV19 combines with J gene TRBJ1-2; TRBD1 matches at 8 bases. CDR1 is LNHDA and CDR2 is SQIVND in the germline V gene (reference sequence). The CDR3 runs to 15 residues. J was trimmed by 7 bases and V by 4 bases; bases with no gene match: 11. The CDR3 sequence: CASSREDRGPLGYTF. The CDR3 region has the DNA TGTGCCAGTAGTAGGGAAGACAGGGGACCGCTTGGCTACACCTTC.

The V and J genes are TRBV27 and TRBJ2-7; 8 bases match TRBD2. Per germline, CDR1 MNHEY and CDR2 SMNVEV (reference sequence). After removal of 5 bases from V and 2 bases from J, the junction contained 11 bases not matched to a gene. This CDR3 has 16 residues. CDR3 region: CASSEDLAGRTYEQYF. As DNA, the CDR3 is TGTGCCAGCAGTGAAGACTTAGCGGGGAGAACCTACGAGCAGTACTTC.

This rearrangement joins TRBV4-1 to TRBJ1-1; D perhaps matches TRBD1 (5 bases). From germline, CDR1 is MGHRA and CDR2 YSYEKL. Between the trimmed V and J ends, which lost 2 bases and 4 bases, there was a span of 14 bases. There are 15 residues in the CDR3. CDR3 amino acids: CASSQILTASTEAFF. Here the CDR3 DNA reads TGCGCCAGCAGCCAAATCTTGACAGCGAGCACTGAAGCTTTCTTT.

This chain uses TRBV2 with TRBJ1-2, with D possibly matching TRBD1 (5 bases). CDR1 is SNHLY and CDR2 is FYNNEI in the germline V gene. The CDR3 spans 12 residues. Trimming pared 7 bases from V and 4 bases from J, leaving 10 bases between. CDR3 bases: TGTGCCAGCACCCCTAGGGGCTATGGCTACACCTTC. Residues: CASTPRGYGYTF.

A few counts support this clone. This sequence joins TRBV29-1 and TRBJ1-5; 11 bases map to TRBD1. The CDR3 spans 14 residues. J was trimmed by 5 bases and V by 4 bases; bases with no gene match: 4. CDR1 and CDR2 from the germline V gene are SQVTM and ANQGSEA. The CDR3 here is CSVGGTGGYQPQHF. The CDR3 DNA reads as TGCAGCGTTGGGGGGACAGGGGGTTATCAGCCCCAGCATTTT.